These T cell receptor beta chains were read from a single sample in a study of CD8 T cells in ankylosing spondylitis. TCRdb recomputed calls from the 5' RACE reads with MiXCR, one row per CDR3 protein. The top ten clones hold around 12% of a sample with about 130,000 distinct CDR3 sequences, 6% to 8% of them seen once. What was sequenced was blood, either unsorted or a sorted T cell fraction (not recorded which). These receptors all come from a female donor with ankylosing spondylitis or in good health (not recorded which). Both conserved end residues are part of each CDR3. D genes are given only for firm matches. Only some rows state a clone size, as once, few, many or a class for expanded clones.

v_gene: TRBV20-1; j_gene: TRBJ1-6; d_gene: .; abundance: many; CDR3nt: TGCAGTGCTAGAGATTCCCCAGCCGGCGGAAATTCACCCCTCCACTTT; CDR3aa: CSARDSPAGGNSPLHF
v_gene: TRBV5-4; j_gene: TRBJ1-1; d_gene: TRBD1; abundance: .; CDR3nt: TGTGCCAGCAGCTCGGGGACAGGGAGCTCTGAAGCTTTCTTT; CDR3aa: CASSSGTGSSEAFF
v_gene: TRBV12-3/TRBV12-4; j_gene: TRBJ1-3; d_gene: .; abundance: many; CDR3nt: TGTGCCAGCAGAACCACAGGCGTACTCTCTGGAAACACCATATATTTT; CDR3aa: CASRTTGVLSGNTIYF
v_gene: TRBV4-3; j_gene: TRBJ1-4; d_gene: .; abundance: many; CDR3nt: TGCGCCAGCAGCCAAGGGAATAGGGTGAACGAAAAACTGTTTTTT; CDR3aa: CASSQGNRVNEKLFF
v_gene: TRBV3-1; j_gene: TRBJ2-7; d_gene: .; abundance: many; CDR3nt: TGTGCCAGCAGCCGGGGGGTAGCAAACTACGAGCAGTACTTC; CDR3aa: CASSRGVANYEQYF
v_gene: TRBV5-6; j_gene: TRBJ2-1; d_gene: .; abundance: many; CDR3nt: TGTGCCAGCAGCTTGGCCTCCAGCGACTCCTACAATGAGCAGTTCTTC; CDR3aa: CASSLASSDSYNEQFF
v_gene: TRBV30; j_gene: TRBJ2-7; d_gene: .; abundance: many; CDR3nt: TGTGCCTGGAGTGTGGGGACCTTCGTCTCCTACGAGCAGTACTTC; CDR3aa: CAWSVGTFVSYEQYF
v_gene: TRBV4-3; j_gene: TRBJ2-3; d_gene: .; abundance: many; CDR3nt: TGCGCCAGCAGCCAAGAGGGCGGGGCAGATACGCAGTATTTT; CDR3aa: CASSQEGGADTQYF
v_gene: TRBV7-8; j_gene: TRBJ2-7; d_gene: .; abundance: many; CDR3nt: TGTGCCAGCAGCGCCGGGACTGGCTACTACGAGCAGTACTTC; CDR3aa: CASSAGTGYYEQYF
v_gene: TRBV7-9; j_gene: TRBJ1-3; d_gene: .; abundance: many; CDR3nt: TGTGCCAGCAGCTTAGCATCGGGGGCCTCTGGAAACACCATATATTTT; CDR3aa: CASSLASGASGNTIYF
v_gene: TRBV20-1; j_gene: TRBJ2-4; d_gene: .; abundance: many; CDR3nt: TGCAGTGCTCTTGATCAACTAGCCAAAAACATTCAGTACTTC; CDR3aa: CSALDQLAKNIQYF
v_gene: TRBV9; j_gene: TRBJ2-5; d_gene: .; abundance: many; CDR3nt: TGTGCCAGCAGCGTAGGAATCCATTATGGAGAGACCCAGTACTTC; CDR3aa: CASSVGIHYGETQYF
v_gene: TRBV10-3; j_gene: TRBJ2-2; d_gene: .; abundance: many; CDR3nt: TGTGCCATCCAGGGGGGTCTCACCGGGGAGCTGTTTTTT; CDR3aa: CAIQGGLTGELFF
v_gene: TRBV20-1; j_gene: TRBJ1-1; d_gene: TRBD1; abundance: many; CDR3nt: TGCAGTGCTAGCTTACAGGGGCCGAACACTGAAGCTTTCTTT; CDR3aa: CSASLQGPNTEAFF
v_gene: TRBV3-1; j_gene: TRBJ1-1; d_gene: .; abundance: many; CDR3nt: TGTGCCAGCGGAGGCATGAACACTGAAGCTTTCTTT; CDR3aa: CASGGMNTEAFF
v_gene: TRBV7-7; j_gene: TRBJ2-5; d_gene: TRBD2; abundance: many; CDR3nt: TGTGCTAGCAGCCTCACGGGACTACAAGAGACCCAGTACTTC; CDR3aa: CASSLTGLQETQYF
v_gene: TRBV7-8; j_gene: TRBJ1-5; d_gene: .; abundance: many; CDR3nt: TGTGCCAGCAGCCCCATTTGGCGACAGGCGAACAATCAGCCCCAGCATTTT; CDR3aa: CASSPIWRQANNQPQHF
v_gene: TRBV28; j_gene: TRBJ1-1; d_gene: .; abundance: few; CDR3nt: TGTGCCAGCAGTTTTAGGATCGGGGCCACTGAAGCTTTCTTT; CDR3aa: CASSFRIGATEAFF
v_gene: TRBV19; j_gene: TRBJ1-1; d_gene: .; abundance: many; CDR3nt: TGTGCCAGTAGTAGGGTTTTGGACACTGAAGCTTTCTTT; CDR3aa: CASSRVLDTEAFF
v_gene: TRBV12-3/TRBV12-4; j_gene: TRBJ1-1; d_gene: TRBD1; abundance: many; CDR3nt: TGTGCCAGCAGAGGGGGCGCCAACACTGAAGCTTTCTTT; CDR3aa: CASRGGANTEAFF
v_gene: TRBV11-1; j_gene: TRBJ2-1; d_gene: TRBD2; abundance: many; CDR3nt: TGTGCCAGCAGCCCCGGACGGCGGGGGTCCCTTTATGAGCAGTTCTTC; CDR3aa: CASSPGRRGSLYEQFF
v_gene: TRBV5-1; j_gene: TRBJ1-2; d_gene: TRBD1; abundance: many; CDR3nt: TGCGCCAGCAGCGCCGGGACAGGGGGCTTTAAGAACTATGGCTACACCTTC; CDR3aa: CASSAGTGGFKNYGYTF
v_gene: TRBV20-1; j_gene: TRBJ2-1; d_gene: .; abundance: many; CDR3nt: TGCAGTGCTATCTGGGAAGACAATGAGCAGTTCTTC; CDR3aa: CSAIWEDNEQFF
v_gene: TRBV13; j_gene: TRBJ2-1; d_gene: .; abundance: few; CDR3nt: TGTGCCAGCAGCTACGGGACCGCGGGTGAGCAGTTCTTC; CDR3aa: CASSYGTAGEQFF
v_gene: TRBV7-8; j_gene: TRBJ1-2; d_gene: TRBD1; abundance: many; CDR3nt: TGTGCCAGCACCTTATCCGGACAGGTTTATGGCTACACCTTC; CDR3aa: CASTLSGQVYGYTF
v_gene: TRBV20-1; j_gene: TRBJ2-7; d_gene: TRBD1; abundance: few; CDR3nt: TGCAGTGCTACTCGACAGGGGACCTACGAGCAGTACTTC; CDR3aa: CSATRQGTYEQYF
v_gene: TRBV4-1; j_gene: TRBJ2-7; d_gene: TRBD1; abundance: many; CDR3nt: TGCGCCAGCAGCCAACTGGACAGGGCTACCTACGAGCAGTACTTC; CDR3aa: CASSQLDRATYEQYF
v_gene: TRBV2; j_gene: TRBJ2-1; d_gene: TRBD2; abundance: many; CDR3nt: TGTGCCAGCAGGACCAGCGGGGTGAATGAGCAGTTCTTC; CDR3aa: CASRTSGVNEQFF
v_gene: TRBV6-6; j_gene: TRBJ2-3; d_gene: .; abundance: .; CDR3nt: TGTGCCAGCAGTGACTCGTCCAGGGATACGCAGTATTTT; CDR3aa: CASSDSSRDTQYF
v_gene: TRBV5-1; j_gene: TRBJ2-5; d_gene: .; abundance: many; CDR3nt: TGCGCCAGCCGGGACCTGACTCAAGAGACCCAGTACTTC; CDR3aa: CASRDLTQETQYF
v_gene: TRBV29-1; j_gene: TRBJ2-1; d_gene: .; abundance: many; CDR3nt: TGCAGCGTTGGGGACTGGGCCCTCTACAATGAGCAGTTCTTC; CDR3aa: CSVGDWALYNEQFF
v_gene: TRBV7-2; j_gene: TRBJ1-6; d_gene: .; abundance: many; CDR3nt: TGTGCCAGCAGCCAAAATACCGGGACCTTAAGCAATTCACCCCTCCACTTT; CDR3aa: CASSQNTGTLSNSPLHF
v_gene: TRBV5-1; j_gene: TRBJ1-1; d_gene: .; abundance: many; CDR3nt: TGCGCCAGCAGCCTCCGAGGACAGACGTCGGGTGAAGCTTTCTTT; CDR3aa: CASSLRGQTSGEAFF
v_gene: TRBV10-3; j_gene: TRBJ1-4; d_gene: .; abundance: many; CDR3nt: TGTGCCATCAGTGAGTCGGGTATCCCCAATGAAAAACTGTTTTTT; CDR3aa: CAISESGIPNEKLFF
v_gene: TRBV11-2; j_gene: TRBJ2-3; d_gene: TRBD2; abundance: few; CDR3nt: TGTGCCAGCAGCTCCCGACTAGCGGGGGAACTCCGCACAGATACGCAGTATTTT; CDR3aa: CASSSRLAGELRTDTQYF
v_gene: TRBV24-1; j_gene: TRBJ2-5; d_gene: TRBD1; abundance: few; CDR3nt: TGTGCCACCAGTGATGGGACAGGGGGTGAGACCCAGTACTTC; CDR3aa: CATSDGTGGETQYF
v_gene: TRBV9; j_gene: TRBJ2-3; d_gene: TRBD2; abundance: many; CDR3nt: TGTGCCAGCAGCCGGGGACTAGCGGGGGGGCCAGATACGCAGTATTTT; CDR3aa: CASSRGLAGGPDTQYF
v_gene: TRBV28; j_gene: TRBJ1-5; d_gene: .; abundance: many; CDR3nt: TGTGCCAGCAGTGTATGGGGCAGGGGCAATCAGCCCCAGCATTTT; CDR3aa: CASSVWGRGNQPQHF
v_gene: TRBV20-1; j_gene: TRBJ2-2; d_gene: .; abundance: many; CDR3nt: TGCAGTGCTAGTCCGGGCGGGGAGCTGTTTTTT; CDR3aa: CSASPGGELFF
v_gene: TRBV2; j_gene: TRBJ2-1; d_gene: .; abundance: many; CDR3nt: TGTGCCAGCAGTGAACGGGTAGGGGTCAATGAGCAGTTCTTC; CDR3aa: CASSERVGVNEQFF
v_gene: TRBV5-1; j_gene: TRBJ1-1; d_gene: TRBD1; abundance: many; CDR3nt: TGCGCCAGCAGCTTAGGAACGACAGGGTTGAACACTGAAGCTTTCTTT; CDR3aa: CASSLGTTGLNTEAFF
v_gene: TRBV7-3; j_gene: TRBJ1-5; d_gene: .; abundance: many; CDR3nt: TGTGCCAGCAGCTTAACGACGGGGTCTCAGCCCCAGCATTTT; CDR3aa: CASSLTTGSQPQHF
v_gene: TRBV6-5; j_gene: TRBJ1-1; d_gene: .; abundance: many; CDR3nt: TGTGCCAGCAGTTATAGGGGGTCTGAAGCTTTCTTT; CDR3aa: CASSYRGSEAFF
v_gene: TRBV12-3/TRBV12-4; j_gene: TRBJ1-5; d_gene: TRBD1; abundance: many; CDR3nt: TGTGCCAGCAGCTTGACAGGGGAAGTTCAGCCCCAGCATTTT; CDR3aa: CASSLTGEVQPQHF
v_gene: TRBV30; j_gene: TRBJ2-1; d_gene: .; abundance: .; CDR3nt: TGTGCCTGGAGTGTGAAGGGCTTGAGCTCCTACAATGAGCAGTTCTTC; CDR3aa: CAWSVKGLSSYNEQFF
v_gene: TRBV5-6; j_gene: TRBJ2-2; d_gene: TRBD1; abundance: few; CDR3nt: TGTGCCAGCTGCCGAGGACAGGGAAACACCGGGGAGCTGTTTTTT; CDR3aa: CASCRGQGNTGELFF
v_gene: TRBV7-2; j_gene: TRBJ2-2; d_gene: TRBD1; abundance: many; CDR3nt: TGTGCCAGCACCTGGACAGGGGGCGCGGACACCGGGGAGCTGTTTTTT; CDR3aa: CASTWTGGADTGELFF
v_gene: TRBV24-1; j_gene: TRBJ2-2; d_gene: .; abundance: many; CDR3nt: TGTGCCACGAGGAGGGGGCAGACCGGGGAGCTGTTTTTT; CDR3aa: CATRRGQTGELFF
v_gene: TRBV7-2; j_gene: TRBJ2-1; d_gene: TRBD2; abundance: .; CDR3nt: TGTGCCAGCAGCTTAGATCGGGGGGTTTCGGATGAGCAGTTCTTC; CDR3aa: CASSLDRGVSDEQFF
v_gene: TRBV20-1; j_gene: TRBJ1-3; d_gene: .; abundance: .; CDR3nt: TGCAGTGGTTCCGTGAGAAACACCATATATTTT; CDR3aa: CSGSVRNTIYF
v_gene: TRBV7-9; j_gene: TRBJ1-1; d_gene: TRBD1; abundance: many; CDR3nt: TGTGCCAGCAGCGAAGGACAGGGCTACATTGGAGCTTTCTTT; CDR3aa: CASSEGQGYIGAFF
v_gene: TRBV28; j_gene: TRBJ2-3; d_gene: .; abundance: many; CDR3nt: TGTGCCAGCAGTTTACAGGAGGATACGCAGTATTTT; CDR3aa: CASSLQEDTQYF
v_gene: TRBV5-1; j_gene: TRBJ1-1; d_gene: .; abundance: many; CDR3nt: TGCGCCAGCAGCTTGGAAGGGTTGGCAGACAGTTTCTTT; CDR3aa: CASSLEGLADSFF
v_gene: TRBV4-3; j_gene: TRBJ2-3; d_gene: .; abundance: many; CDR3nt: TGCGCCAGCAGCCAAGAACGAACGGGTTGGGATACGCAGTATTTT; CDR3aa: CASSQERTGWDTQYF
v_gene: TRBV7-2; j_gene: TRBJ2-7; d_gene: .; abundance: many; CDR3nt: TGTGCCAGCAGCTTAAACCAGCAAGCCTACGAGCAGTACTTC; CDR3aa: CASSLNQQAYEQYF
v_gene: TRBV20-1; j_gene: TRBJ1-1; d_gene: .; abundance: many; CDR3nt: TGCAGTGCTGAGGGGAATATGAACACTGAAGCTTTCTTT; CDR3aa: CSAEGNMNTEAFF
v_gene: TRBV12-3/TRBV12-4; j_gene: TRBJ2-5; d_gene: TRBD2; abundance: many; CDR3nt: TGTGCCAGCAGCATACTAGCGGCAAACCAAGAGACCCAGTACTTC; CDR3aa: CASSILAANQETQYF